The 5 T cell receptor beta chains listed next were all sequenced from one sample in a study of radiation and T cells in renal cell carcinoma. This table comes from immunoSEQ multiplex PCR, and its TCRdb copy is limited to in-frame clones, with some not included. The sample holds about 170,000 clones; about nine tenths are singletons and the top ten take about 11%. As to time point: blood 4 weeks post-SBRT, at nephrectomy. Treatment noted: 15 Gy SBRT to primary tumor, nephrectomy 4 weeks later. Sequencing was performed on blood, taken from a patient whose treatment included radiotherapy and nephrectomy. These receptor sequences come from a woman aged 50 to 65 with renal cell carcinoma.

This clone is a singleton in its sample. CDR3 sequence (DNA): TGTGCCAGTAGCAATACCCCTCGCACAGATACGCAGTATTTT. Encoded protein: CASSNTPRTDTQYF. V gene TRBV19 combines with J gene TRBJ2-3, with no clear D. CDR1 LNHDA and CDR2 SQIVND come from the germline V gene (reference sequence). CDR3 length: 14 amino acids. Trimming took 6 bases from V and 1 from J, leaving 11 bases between them.

The rearrangement links TRBV2 to TRBJ1-3, with TRBD1 as a possible D gene (6 bases). V was cut by 10 bases and J by 2 bases, with 18 bases left in between. CDR1 and CDR2 from the germline V gene are SNHLY and FYNNEI. The CDR3 covers 15 residues. The CDR3 DNA follows: TGTGCCACCTCGAGGGAGGGGGGAGCTGGAAACACCATATATTTT. Amino acid sequence: CATSREGGAGNTIYF.

The chain couples TRBV4-2 to TRBJ1-1, with unresolved D. The germline CDR1 and CDR2 sequences are LGHNA and YNFKEQ. The V gene lost 2 bases and the J gene lost 9 bases, with 19 bases spanning the gap. The CDR3 contains 15 residues. The CDR3 region is CASSQSQDGGSKAFF. CDR3 coding DNA: TGTGCCAGCAGCCAATCCCAAGATGGAGGGTCCAAAGCTTTCTTT.

The rearrangement uses TRBV6-6 and TRBJ1-4; 8 nucleotides line up with TRBD1. The junction had 5 bases not matched to a gene; V was cut back by 5 bases and J by 3 bases. The CDR3 loop spans 15 amino acids. The germline gives CDR1 MNHNY, CDR2 SVGAGI (reference sequence). Here the CDR3 DNA reads TGTGCCAGCAGTCAGCAGGGGGCAGCTAATGAAAAACTGTTTTTT. This sequence encodes CASSQQGAANEKLFF.

This chain joins TRBV19 and TRBJ1-1; D gene ambiguous. The CDR3 totals 14 residues. Trimming shortened V by 1 base and J by 1 base, and 7 bases separated the two germline ends. Germline lookup yields CDR1 LNHDA and CDR2 SQIVND (reference sequence). The CDR3 sequence is CASSIGSANTEAFF. Here the CDR3 DNA reads TGTGCCAGTAGTATAGGGTCGGCGAACACTGAAGCTTTCTTT. The whole variable domain, remainder taken from reference TRBV19 and TRBJ1-1, is DGGITQSPKYLFRKEGQNVTLSCEQNLNHDAMYWYRQDPGQGLRLIYYSQIVNDFQKGDIAEGYSVSREKKESFPLTVTSAQKNPTAFYLCASSIGSANTEAFFGQGTRLTVV.